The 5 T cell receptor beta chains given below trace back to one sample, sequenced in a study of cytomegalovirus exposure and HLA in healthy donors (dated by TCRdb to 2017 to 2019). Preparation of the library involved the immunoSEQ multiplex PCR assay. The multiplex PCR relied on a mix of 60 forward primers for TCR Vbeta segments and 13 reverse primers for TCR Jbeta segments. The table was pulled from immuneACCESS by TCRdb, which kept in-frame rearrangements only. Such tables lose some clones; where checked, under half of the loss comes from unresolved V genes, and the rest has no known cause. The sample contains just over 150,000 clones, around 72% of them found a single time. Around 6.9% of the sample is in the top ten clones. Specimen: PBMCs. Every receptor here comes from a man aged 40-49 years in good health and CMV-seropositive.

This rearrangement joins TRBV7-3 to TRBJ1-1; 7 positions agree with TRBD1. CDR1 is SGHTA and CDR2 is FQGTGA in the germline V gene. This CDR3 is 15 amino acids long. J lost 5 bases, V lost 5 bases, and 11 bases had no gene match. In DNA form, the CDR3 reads TGTGCCAGCAGCAAAGGAGGACAGGCAAGGACTGAAGCTTTCTTT. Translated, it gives CASSKGGQARTEAFF. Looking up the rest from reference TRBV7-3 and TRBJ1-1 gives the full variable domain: GAGVSQTPSNKVTEKGKYVELRCDPISGHTALYWYRQSLGQGPEFLIYFQGTGAADDSGLPNDRFFAVRPEGSVSTLKIQRTERGDSAVYLCASSKGGQARTEAFFGQGTRLTVV.

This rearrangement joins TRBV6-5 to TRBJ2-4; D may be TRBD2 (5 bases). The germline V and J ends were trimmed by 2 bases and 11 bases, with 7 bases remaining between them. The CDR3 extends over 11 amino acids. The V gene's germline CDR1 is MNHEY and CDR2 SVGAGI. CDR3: CASSYGRVQYF. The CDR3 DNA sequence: TGTGCCAGCAGTTACGGGCGGGTTCAGTACTTC.

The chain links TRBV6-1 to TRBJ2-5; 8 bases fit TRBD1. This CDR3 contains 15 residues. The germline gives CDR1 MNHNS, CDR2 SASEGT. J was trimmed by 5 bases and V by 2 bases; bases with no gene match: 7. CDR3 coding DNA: TGTGCCAGCAGTGAACCCAGACAGGGGTGGGAGACCCAGTACTTC. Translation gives CASSEPRQGWETQYF.

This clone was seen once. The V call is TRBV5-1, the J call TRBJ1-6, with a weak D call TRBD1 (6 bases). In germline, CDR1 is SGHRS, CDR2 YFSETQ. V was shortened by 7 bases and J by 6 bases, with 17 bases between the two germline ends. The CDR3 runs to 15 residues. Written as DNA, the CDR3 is TGCGCCAGCGGTCTCGGTGGGGGCGCTAATTCACCCCTCCACTTT. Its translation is CASGLGGGANSPLHF.

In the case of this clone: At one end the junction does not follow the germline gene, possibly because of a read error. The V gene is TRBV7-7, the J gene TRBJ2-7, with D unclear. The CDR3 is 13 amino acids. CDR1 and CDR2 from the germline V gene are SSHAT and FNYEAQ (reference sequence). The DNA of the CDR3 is TGTGCTAGCAGCTTCGCTGAAGCATACGAGCAGTACTTC. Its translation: CASSFAEAYEQYF.